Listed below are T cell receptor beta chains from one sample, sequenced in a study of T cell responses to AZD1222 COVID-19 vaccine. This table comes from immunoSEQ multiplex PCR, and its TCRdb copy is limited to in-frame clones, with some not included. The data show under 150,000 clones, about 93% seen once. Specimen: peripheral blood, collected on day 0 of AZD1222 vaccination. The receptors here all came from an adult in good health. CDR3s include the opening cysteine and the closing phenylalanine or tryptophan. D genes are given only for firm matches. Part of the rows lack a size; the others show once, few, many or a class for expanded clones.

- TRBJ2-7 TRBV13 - TGTGCCAGCAGCTTGGCCTCTTACGAGCAGTACTTC CASSLASYEQYF
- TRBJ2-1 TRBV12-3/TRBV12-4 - TGTGCCAGCAGTTTAGGACGGGCCCAAGGGGAGTTCTTC CASSLGRAQGEFF
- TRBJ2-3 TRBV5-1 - TGCGCCAGCAGCTGGCAGGGGTCCACAGATACGCAGTATTTT CASSWQGSTDTQYF
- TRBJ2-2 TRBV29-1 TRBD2 TGCAGCGCACTAGCGGGAGGAACCGGGGAGCTGTTTTTT CSALAGGTGELFF
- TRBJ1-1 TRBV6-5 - TGTGCCAGCAGGGACAGTTGGAACACTGAAGCTTTCTTT CASRDSWNTEAFF
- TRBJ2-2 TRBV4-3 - TGCGCCAGCAGCCAAGATCTAGGGCCAAAATCCGCCGGGGAGCTGTTTTTT CASSQDLGPKSAGELFF
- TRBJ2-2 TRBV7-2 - TGTGCCAGCAGCTTAGGTCCGGACACCGGGGAGCTGTTTTTT CASSLGPDTGELFF
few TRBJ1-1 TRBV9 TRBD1 TGTGCCAGCAGCTCACGGGCGGGACAGGGTACCACTGAAGCTTTCTTT CASSSRAGQGTTEAFF
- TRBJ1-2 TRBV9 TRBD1 TGTGCCAGCAGCGCCGGGACAGGGGATAACTATGGCTACACCTTC CASSAGTGDNYGYTF
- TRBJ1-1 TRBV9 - TGTGCCAGCACGCGACGAGGTTCAGCTTTCTTT CASTRRGSAFF
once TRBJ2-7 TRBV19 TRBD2 TGTGCCACTCAAGTTGGGGGAGGGCCGTCCGAGCAGTACTTC CATQVGGGPSEQYF
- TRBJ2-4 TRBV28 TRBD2 TGTGCCAGCAGCCCGACTAGCGGGAAGGACATTCAGTACTTC CASSPTSGKDIQYF
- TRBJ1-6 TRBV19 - TGTGCCAGTAGTACGGACGGGGCAAATTCACCCCTCCACTTT CASSTDGANSPLHF
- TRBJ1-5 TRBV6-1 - TGTGCCAGCAGTGTCCGGTGGGGCAGGGAAGATCAGCCCCAGCATTTT CASSVRWGREDQPQHF
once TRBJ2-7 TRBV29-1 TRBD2 TGCAGCGTTGAACTAGCGGGAGCCTACTCCTACGAGCAGTACTTC CSVELAGAYSYEQYF
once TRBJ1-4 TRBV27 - TGTGCCAGCAGTGGAACCCAGGGTTTCGGCGAAAAACTGTTTTTT CASSGTQGFGEKLFF
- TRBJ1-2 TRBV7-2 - TGTGCCAGCAGCTTGGGGGGGCCAAACTATGGCTACACCTTC CASSLGGPNYGYTF
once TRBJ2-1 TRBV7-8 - TGTGCCAGCAGCTTAGCGAGGAGACATCCATACAATGAGCAGTTCTTC CASSLARRHPYNEQFF
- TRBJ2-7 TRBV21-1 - TGTGCCAGCAGCAAGACCGACAGGGGGCTCTACGAGCAGTACTTC CASSKTDRGLYEQYF
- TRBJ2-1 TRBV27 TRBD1 TGTGCCAGCAGACGGCAGGGGGCCCACAATGAGCAGTTCTTC CASRRQGAHNEQFF
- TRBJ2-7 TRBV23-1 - TGCGCCAGCAGTAAAAGCCGGGACATCCCTTACGAGCAGTACTTC CASSKSRDIPYEQYF
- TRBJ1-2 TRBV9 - TGTGCCAGCAGCCCGCCGGGACGTACGAGCTTTAGGGATGGCTACACCTTC CASSPPGRTSFRDGYTF
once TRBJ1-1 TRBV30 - TGTGCCTGCAAAACAGGGAACACTGAAGCTTTCTTT CACKTGNTEAFF
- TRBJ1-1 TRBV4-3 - TGCGCCAGCAGCCAAGATCAGGGGTCCTACACTGAAGCTTTCTTT CASSQDQGSYTEAFF
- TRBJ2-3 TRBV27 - TGTGCCAGCAAGAAGGGGTCACATACGCAGTATTTT CASKKGSHTQYF
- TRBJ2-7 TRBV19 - TGTGCCAGTAGTACGGATTCAACCTACGAGCAGTACTTC CASSTDSTYEQYF
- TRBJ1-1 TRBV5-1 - TGCGCCAGCAGCCCGTCGACAGTGAACACTGAAGCTTTCTTT CASSPSTVNTEAFF
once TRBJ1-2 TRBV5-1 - TGCGCCAGCAGCTTGGGAGGCAGCGGGAACTATGGCTACACCTTC CASSLGGSGNYGYTF
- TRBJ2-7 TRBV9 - TGTGCCAGCAGCGTAGGTACCGATTCCTACGAGCAGTACTTC CASSVGTDSYEQYF
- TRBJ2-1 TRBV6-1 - TGTGCCAGCAGTGAGATCCGGGAATGGCAGTTCTTC CASSEIREWQFF
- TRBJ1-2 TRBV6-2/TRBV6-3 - TGTGCCAGCAGCCCCTCGGGGGACTATGGCTACACCTTC CASSPSGDYGYTF
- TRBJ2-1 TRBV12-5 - TGTGCTAGTGGCATGACTACTCCCCCGTACAATGAGCAGTTCTTC CASGMTTPPYNEQFF
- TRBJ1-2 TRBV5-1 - TGCGCCAGCAGCGACGAGGGACGGCACCCTTATGGCTACACCTTC CASSDEGRHPYGYTF
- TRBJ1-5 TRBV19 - TGTGCCAGTACCCTTAGAGCAGTATATAGCAATCAGCCCCAGCATTTT CASTLRAVYSNQPQHF
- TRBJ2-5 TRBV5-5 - TGTGCCAGCAGCGTTGGTTATACACAAGAGACCCAGTACTTC CASSVGYTQETQYF
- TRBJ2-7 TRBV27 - TGTGCCAGCAGTTTGACCGGGAGAGCTTCCTACGAGCAGTACTTC CASSLTGRASYEQYF
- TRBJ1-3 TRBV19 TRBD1 TGTGCCAGTAGTGAACAGGGGACCCGCTCTGGAAACACCATATATTTT CASSEQGTRSGNTIYF
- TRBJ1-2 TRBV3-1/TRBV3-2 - TGTGCCAGCAGCCAAGATGGTGGATATGGCTACACCTTC CASSQDGGYGYTF
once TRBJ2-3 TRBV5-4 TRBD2 TGTGCCAGCAGCACCCTTGCGGGAGTCGCGGATACGCAGTATTTT CASSTLAGVADTQYF
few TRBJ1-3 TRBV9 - TGTGCCAGCAGCGTAGCTCTACAGAGCTCTGGAAACACCATATATTTT CASSVALQSSGNTIYF
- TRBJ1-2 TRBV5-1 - TGCGCCAGCAGCTCGGGGGCTTTTAGGGGCTATGGCTACACCTTC CASSSGAFRGYGYTF
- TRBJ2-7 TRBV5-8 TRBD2 TGTGCCAGCAGCTTGTGGTGGCGGGAGGAGGGGCCCGAGCAGTACTTC CASSLWWREEGPEQYF
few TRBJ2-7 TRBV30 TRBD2 TGTGCCTGGAGTGGGAGGGGGACTAGGATTATCCAGTACTTC CAWSGRGTRIIQYF
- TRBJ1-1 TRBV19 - TGTGCCAGTAGTATTGGTGTCTACACTGAAGCTTTCTTT CASSIGVYTEAFF
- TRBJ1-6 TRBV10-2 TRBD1 TGCGCCAGCAGTGTGACAGGGAAAGACTATAATTCACCCCTCCACTTT CASSVTGKDYNSPLHF
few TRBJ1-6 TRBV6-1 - TGTGCCAGCAGTGAAGATAGGGGGAGCTCCTATAATTCACCCCTCCACTTT CASSEDRGSSYNSPLHF
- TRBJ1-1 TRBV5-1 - TGCGCCAGCAGTCATACAGGGAAGGGCACTGAAGCTTTCTTT CASSHTGKGTEAFF